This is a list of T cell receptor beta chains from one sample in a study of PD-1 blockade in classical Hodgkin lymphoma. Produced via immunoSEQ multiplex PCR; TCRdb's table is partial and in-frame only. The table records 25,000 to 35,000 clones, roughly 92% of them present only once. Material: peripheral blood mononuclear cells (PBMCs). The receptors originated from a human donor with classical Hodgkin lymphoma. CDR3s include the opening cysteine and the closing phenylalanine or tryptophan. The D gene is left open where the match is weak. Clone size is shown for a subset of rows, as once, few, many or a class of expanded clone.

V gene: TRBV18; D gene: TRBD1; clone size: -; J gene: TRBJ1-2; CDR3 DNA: TGTGCCAGCTCACCCCTCAGGACAGGGCCACAAGAGTACACCTTC; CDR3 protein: CASSPLRTGPQEYTF
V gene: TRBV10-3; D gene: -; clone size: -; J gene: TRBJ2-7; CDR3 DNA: TGTGCCATCAGTGAGTCCCAGATGGGGATTCTTTACGAGCAGTACTTC; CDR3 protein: CAISESQMGILYEQYF
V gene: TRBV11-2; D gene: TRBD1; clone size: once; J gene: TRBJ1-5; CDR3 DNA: TGTGCCAGCACCCGTCGCTCTACAGGGGTTAGCAATCAGCCCCAGCATTTT; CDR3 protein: CASTRRSTGVSNQPQHF
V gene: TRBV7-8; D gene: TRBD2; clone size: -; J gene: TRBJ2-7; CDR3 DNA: TGTGCCAGCAGCTTGGGAGGGCGGATTCTCTATGCGGGGGAGCAGTACTTC; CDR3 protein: CASSLGGRILYAGEQYF
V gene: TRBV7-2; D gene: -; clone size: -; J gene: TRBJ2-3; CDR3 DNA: TGTGCCAGCAGCTTAGAAAGCAAAGATACGCAGTATTTT; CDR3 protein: CASSLESKDTQYF
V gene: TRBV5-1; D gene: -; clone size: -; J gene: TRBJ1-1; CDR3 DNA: TGCGCCAGCAGCGCCCGGACGTTGGAGGGTTCTGAAGCTTTCTTT; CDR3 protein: CASSARTLEGSEAFF
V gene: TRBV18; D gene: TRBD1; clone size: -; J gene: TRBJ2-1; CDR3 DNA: TGTGCCAGCTCGACAGGGAACAGATACAATGAGCAGTTCTTC; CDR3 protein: CASSTGNRYNEQFF
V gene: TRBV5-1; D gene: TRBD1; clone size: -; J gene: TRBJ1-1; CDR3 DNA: TGCGCCAGCAGCTTGGGCCGGGACAGGGTCCTGAGAGACACTGAAGCTTTCTTT; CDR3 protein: CASSLGRDRVLRDTEAFF
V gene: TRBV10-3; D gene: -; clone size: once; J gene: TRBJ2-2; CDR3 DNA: TGTGCCATCAGTGACCGACTCGGCGCGAACACCGGGGAGCTGTTTTTT; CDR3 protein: CAISDRLGANTGELFF
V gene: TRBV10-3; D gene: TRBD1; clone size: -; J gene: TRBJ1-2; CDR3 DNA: TGTGCCATCAGTGAAGTACACGGGACAGGGGAGACTAGGGATGGCTACACCTTC; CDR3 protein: CAISEVHGTGETRDGYTF
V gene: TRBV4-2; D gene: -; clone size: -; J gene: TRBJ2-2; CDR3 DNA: TGTGCCAGCAGCCTCCCCAGAACCACCGGGGAGCTGTTTTTT; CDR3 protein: CASSLPRTTGELFF
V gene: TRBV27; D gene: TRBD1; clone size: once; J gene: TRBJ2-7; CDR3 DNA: TGTGCCAGCAGGCCTAGCCCGACAGGGACCTACGAGCAGTACTTC; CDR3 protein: CASRPSPTGTYEQYF
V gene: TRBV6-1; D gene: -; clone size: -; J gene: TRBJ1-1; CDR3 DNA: TGTGCCAGCAGTGAAGTGTGGGGTGAGGGCCCTGAAGCTTTCTTT; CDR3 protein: CASSEVWGEGPEAFF
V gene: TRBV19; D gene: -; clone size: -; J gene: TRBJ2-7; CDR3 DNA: TGTGCCAGTAGTATAGAAGGGGAGGCCCCCTACGAGCAGTACTTC; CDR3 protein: CASSIEGEAPYEQYF
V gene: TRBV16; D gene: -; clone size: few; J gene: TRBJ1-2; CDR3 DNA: TGTGCCAGCAGCCCCGTTACAGATGGCTACACCTTC; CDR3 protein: CASSPVTDGYTF
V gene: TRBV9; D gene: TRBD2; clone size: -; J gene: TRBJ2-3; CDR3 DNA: TGTGCCAGCAGCTCCGGGGCGGGGGCAGATACGCAGTATTTT; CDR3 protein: CASSSGAGADTQYF
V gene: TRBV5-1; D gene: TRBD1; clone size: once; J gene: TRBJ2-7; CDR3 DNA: TGCGCCAGCAGCACGGGGACAGCCTACGAGCAGTACTTC; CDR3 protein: CASSTGTAYEQYF
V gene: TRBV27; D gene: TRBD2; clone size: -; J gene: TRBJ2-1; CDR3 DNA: TGTGCCAGCAGCGACCTAGCGGGAGTTACCCATGAGCAGTTCTTC; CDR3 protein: CASSDLAGVTHEQFF
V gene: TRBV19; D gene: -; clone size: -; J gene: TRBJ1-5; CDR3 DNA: TGTGCCAGTGGCCCGTTGGGGCAGGCTGTCTTCCAGCCCCAGCATTTT; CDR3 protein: CASGPLGQAVFQPQHF
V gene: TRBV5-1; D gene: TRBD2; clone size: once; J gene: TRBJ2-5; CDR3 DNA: TGCGCCAGCAGCCAAGCCTCTAGCGGACAAGAGACCCAGTACTTC; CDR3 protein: CASSQASSGQETQYF
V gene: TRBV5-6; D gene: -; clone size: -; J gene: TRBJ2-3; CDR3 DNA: TGTGCCAGCAGCCCCGCCGGAGGTGGTCTCACAGATACGCAGTATTTT; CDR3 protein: CASSPAGGGLTDTQYF
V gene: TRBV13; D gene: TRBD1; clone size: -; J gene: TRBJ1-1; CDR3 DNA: TGTGCCAGCAGCTCTCAGGGGGCTGAAGCTTTCTTT; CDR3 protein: CASSSQGAEAFF
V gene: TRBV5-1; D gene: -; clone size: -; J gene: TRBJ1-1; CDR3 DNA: TGCGCCAGCAGCCCACGGATGGGGGGCACTGAAGCTTTCTTT; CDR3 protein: CASSPRMGGTEAFF
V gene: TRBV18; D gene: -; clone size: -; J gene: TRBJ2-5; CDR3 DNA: TGTGCCAGCTCACCACCGGAACGAGAGACCCAGTACTTC; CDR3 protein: CASSPPERETQYF
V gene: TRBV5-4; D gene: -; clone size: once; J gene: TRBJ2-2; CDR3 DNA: TGTGCCAGCAGCTTCGGCGGCGGCGCTACCGGGGAGCTGTTTTTT; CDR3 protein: CASSFGGGATGELFF
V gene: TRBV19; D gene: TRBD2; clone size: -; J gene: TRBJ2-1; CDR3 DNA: TGTGCCAGTAGTATACGTCCTTTGGCTAGCGGGGGGGATGAGCAGTTCTTC; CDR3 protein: CASSIRPLASGGDEQFF
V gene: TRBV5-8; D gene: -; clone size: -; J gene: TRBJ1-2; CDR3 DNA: TGTGCCAGCAGCTTCGGGACTGCTAGGGGCTACACCTTC; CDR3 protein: CASSFGTARGYTF
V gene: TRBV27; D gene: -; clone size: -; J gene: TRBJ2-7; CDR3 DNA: TGTGCCAGCAGGACAGGACTTCAGAACGAGCAGTACTTC; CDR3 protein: CASRTGLQNEQYF
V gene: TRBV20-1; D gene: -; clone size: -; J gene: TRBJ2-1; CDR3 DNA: TGCAGTGCTCCCTTGGGTAGCAAGCAGTTCTTC; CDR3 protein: CSAPLGSKQFF
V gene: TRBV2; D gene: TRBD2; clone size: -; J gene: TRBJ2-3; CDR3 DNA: TGTGCCAGCAGTGAAGGTCGGATTTGGACTAGCGGGGGGGCAGATACGCAGTATTTT; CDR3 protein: CASSEGRIWTSGGADTQYF
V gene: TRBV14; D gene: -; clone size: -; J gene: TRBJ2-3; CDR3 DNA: TGTGCCAGCAGTTATAAGTCGCTCGGAGATACGCAGTATTTT; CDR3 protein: CASSYKSLGDTQYF
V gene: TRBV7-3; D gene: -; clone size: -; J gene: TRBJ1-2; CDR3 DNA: TGTGCCAGCAGCCTTTCGGACCGTCATGGCTACACCTTC; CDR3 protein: CASSLSDRHGYTF
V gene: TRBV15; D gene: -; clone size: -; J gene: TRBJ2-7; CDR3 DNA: TGTGCCACCAGCAGGGCAGATTCCTACGAGCAGTACTTC; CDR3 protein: CATSRADSYEQYF
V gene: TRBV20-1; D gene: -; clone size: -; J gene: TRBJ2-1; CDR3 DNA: TGCAGTGCGTGGGGCTACAATGAGCAGTTCTTC; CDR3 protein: CSAWGYNEQFF
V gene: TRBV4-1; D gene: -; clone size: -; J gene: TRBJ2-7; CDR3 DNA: TGCGCCAGCAGCCCACGACTAGGGGCTTACTACGAGCAGTACTTC; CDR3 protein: CASSPRLGAYYEQYF
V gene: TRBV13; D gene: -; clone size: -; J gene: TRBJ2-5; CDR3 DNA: TGTGCCAGCAGCCCCGAGGGGGTAATGGGGAAAGAGACCCAGTACTTC; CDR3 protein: CASSPEGVMGKETQYF
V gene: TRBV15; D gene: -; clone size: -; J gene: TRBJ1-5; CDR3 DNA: TGTGCCACCAGCAGAGATTGGGGGGCGAGTTATGGCAATCAGCCCCAGCATTTT; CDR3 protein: CATSRDWGASYGNQPQHF
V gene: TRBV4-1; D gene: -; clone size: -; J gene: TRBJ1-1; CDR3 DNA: TGCGCCAGCAGCCAAGATTGGAGGCCGGCGACTGAAGCTTTCTTT; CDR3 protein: CASSQDWRPATEAFF
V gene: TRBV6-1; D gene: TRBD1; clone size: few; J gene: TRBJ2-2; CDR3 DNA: TGTGCCAGCAGCGAAACAGGGGGCGGGGAGCTGTTTTTT; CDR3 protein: CASSETGGGELFF
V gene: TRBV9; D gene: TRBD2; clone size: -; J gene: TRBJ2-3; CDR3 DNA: TGTGCCAGCAGCGCTAGCGGGGGGGACACGCAGTATTTT; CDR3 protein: CASSASGGDTQYF
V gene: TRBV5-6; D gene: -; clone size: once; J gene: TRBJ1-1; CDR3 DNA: TGTGCCAGCAGCTTGTGGGGGATGGAGGCTTTCTTT; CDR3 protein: CASSLWGMEAFF
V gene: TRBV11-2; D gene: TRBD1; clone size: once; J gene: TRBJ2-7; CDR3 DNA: TGTGCCAGCAGCTTAGGGGACAGGTTCTACGAGCAGTACTTC; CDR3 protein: CASSLGDRFYEQYF
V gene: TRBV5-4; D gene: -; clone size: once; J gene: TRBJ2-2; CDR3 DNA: TGTGCCAGCAGCTCAATAGGAGCTGGCACCGGGGAGCTGTTTTTT; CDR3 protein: CASSSIGAGTGELFF
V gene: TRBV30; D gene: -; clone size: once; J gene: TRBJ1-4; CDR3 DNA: TGTGCCTGGAAATTTTGGGGAACTAATGAAAAACTGTTTTTT; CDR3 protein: CAWKFWGTNEKLFF
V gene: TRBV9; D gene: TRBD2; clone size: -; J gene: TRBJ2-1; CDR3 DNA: TGTGCCAGCAGCGCTGAACCGCCTAGCGGGTACTACAATGAGCAGTTCTTC; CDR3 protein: CASSAEPPSGYYNEQFF
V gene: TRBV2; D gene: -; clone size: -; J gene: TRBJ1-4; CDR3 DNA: TGTGCCAGCAGTGGAACACAGGGAGAGAGGAGGACTAATGAAAAACTGTTTTTT; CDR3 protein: CASSGTQGERRTNEKLFF
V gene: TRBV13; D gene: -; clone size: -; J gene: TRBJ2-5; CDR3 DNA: TGTGCCAGCAGCTTTTCCGGGACCCAGTACTTC; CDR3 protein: CASSFSGTQYF
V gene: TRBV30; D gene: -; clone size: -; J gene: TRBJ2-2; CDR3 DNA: TGTGCCTGGAGTCCCAACACCGGGGAGCTGTTTTTT; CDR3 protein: CAWSPNTGELFF
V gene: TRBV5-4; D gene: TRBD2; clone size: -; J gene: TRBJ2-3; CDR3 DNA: TGTGCCAGCAGCTTGGACCCTAGCGGGAGTCTAACAGATACGCAGTATTTT; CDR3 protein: CASSLDPSGSLTDTQYF
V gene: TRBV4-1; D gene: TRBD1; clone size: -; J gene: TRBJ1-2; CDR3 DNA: TGCGCCAGCAGCCAAGACGACAGGGTTTTTGGCTATGGCTACACCTTC; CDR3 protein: CASSQDDRVFGYGYTF
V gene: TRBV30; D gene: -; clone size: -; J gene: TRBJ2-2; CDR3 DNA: TGTGCCTGGAGTGCTAGAAGGGGCGGGGAGCTGTTTTTT; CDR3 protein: CAWSARRGGELFF
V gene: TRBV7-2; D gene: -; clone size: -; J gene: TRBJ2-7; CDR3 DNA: TGTGCCAGCAGCTTTGGAGGGGTGTCCCTCGAGCAGTACTTC; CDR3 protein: CASSFGGVSLEQYF